The present TCR beta chain was sequenced within a study of T-cell reconstitution after alpha-beta-depleted transplantation in children. The V end was cut by 7 bases, the J end by 7 bases, with 17 bases between. This CDR3 contains 14 residues. The germline CDR1 and CDR2 sequences are SGHAT and FQNNGV. In the case of this clonotype: Antigen specificity is unknown.

Preparation of the TCRbeta library used unique molecular identifiers. A single record per CDR3 protein comes from TCRdb applying MiXCR to the PCR reads. This table has 90,000 to 100,000 distinct CDR3 sequences, more than 20% appearing once. Study outcomes and limitations: The authors attributed T-cell counts and diversity one year after transplant mostly to newly produced T cells.

This TCR was sampled from a boy between 2 and 15 years old with acute lymphoblastic leukemia, due to receive a stem cell transplant. V gene TRBV11-2 combines with J gene TRBJ2-1; TRBD2 is a possible D gene (7 bases). The specimen comprised PBMCs, sampled before TCRalphabeta/CD19-depleted stem cell transplant. CDR3 region: CASTYAEGGNEQFF. In DNA form, the CDR3 reads TGTGCCAGCACCTACGCGGAGGGGGGGAATGAGCAGTTCTTC.